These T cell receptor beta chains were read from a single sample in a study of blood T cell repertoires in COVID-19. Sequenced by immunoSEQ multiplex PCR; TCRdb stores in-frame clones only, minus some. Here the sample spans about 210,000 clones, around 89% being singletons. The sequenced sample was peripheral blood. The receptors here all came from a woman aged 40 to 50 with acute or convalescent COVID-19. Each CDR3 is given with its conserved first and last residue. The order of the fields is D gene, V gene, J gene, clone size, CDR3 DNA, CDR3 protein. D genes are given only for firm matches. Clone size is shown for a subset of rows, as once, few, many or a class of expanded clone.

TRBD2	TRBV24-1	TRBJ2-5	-	TGTGCCACCCTATTGGGGGGGGTCTTCGAGACTCAGTACTTC	CATLLGGVFETQYF
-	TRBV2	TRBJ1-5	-	TGTGCCAGCAGGCGAGACGGGGATCAGCCCCAGCATTTT	CASRRDGDQPQHF
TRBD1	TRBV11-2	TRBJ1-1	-	TGTGCCAGCAGCTTAGCCCCGGGACAGGGCCTAATGAACACTGAAGCTTTCTTT	CASSLAPGQGLMNTEAFF
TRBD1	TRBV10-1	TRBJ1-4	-	TGCGCCAGCAGTGATATTCGACAGGGGAAAGAAAAACTGTTTTTT	CASSDIRQGKEKLFF
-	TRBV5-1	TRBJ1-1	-	TGCGCCAGCAGCTTGGCCGGGATCTCGACTGAAGCTTTCTTT	CASSLAGISTEAFF
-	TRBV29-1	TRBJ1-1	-	TGCAGCGCCACGGGGGGGGCGCGAACTGAAGCTTTCTTT	CSATGGARTEAFF
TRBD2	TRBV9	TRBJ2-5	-	TGTGCCAGCAGCGTCGGACCCAGCGGGGCAGAGACCCAGTACTTC	CASSVGPSGAETQYF
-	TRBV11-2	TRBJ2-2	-	TGTGCCAGCAGCTTAACCATAGGGGCCCCTATCTATACCGGGGAGCTGTTTTTT	CASSLTIGAPIYTGELFF
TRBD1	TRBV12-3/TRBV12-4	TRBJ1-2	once	TGTGCCAGCAGTTGGGGACAGCTTTATGGCTACACCTTC	CASSWGQLYGYTF
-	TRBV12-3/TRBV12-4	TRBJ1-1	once	TGTGCCAGCAGTCGTAGTGTGGCTGAAGCTTTCTTT	CASSRSVAEAFF
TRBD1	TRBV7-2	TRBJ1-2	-	TGTGCCAGCAGCTTAGGACAGGGGTCTGGCTACACCTTC	CASSLGQGSGYTF
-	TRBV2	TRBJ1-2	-	TGTGCCACCTCCCGGACAGATGGCTACACCTTC	CATSRTDGYTF
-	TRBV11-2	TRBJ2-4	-	TGTGCCAGCAGCTTCAGGGGCGCCAAAAACATTCAGTACTTC	CASSFRGAKNIQYF
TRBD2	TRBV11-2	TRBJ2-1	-	TGTGCCAGCAGCCCTTTAGCGGGGGGCCATCGATCCACATGGGAGCAGTTCTTC	CASSPLAGGHRSTWEQFF
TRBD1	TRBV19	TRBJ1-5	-	TGTGCCAGTAGTATACGACAGGGTAGCAATCAGCCCCAGCATTTT	CASSIRQGSNQPQHF
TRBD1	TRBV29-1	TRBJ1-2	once	TGCAGCGTTCGGGGACAGAGCAACTATGGCTACACCTTC	CSVRGQSNYGYTF
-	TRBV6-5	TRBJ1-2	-	TGTGCCAGCAGATACCTTTTGGACAGAGAATATGGCTACACCTTC	CASRYLLDREYGYTF
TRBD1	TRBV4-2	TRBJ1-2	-	TGTGCCAGCAGCCAAGAAAATCTAAAACAGGGGGGTAATGGCTACACCTTC	CASSQENLKQGGNGYTF
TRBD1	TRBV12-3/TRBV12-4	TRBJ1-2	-	TGTGCCAGCAGCCATGGACAGGGCTATGGCTACACCTTC	CASSHGQGYGYTF
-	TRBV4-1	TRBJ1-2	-	TGCGCCAGCAGCCAACCCCAGAAAGGCTACACCTTC	CASSQPQKGYTF
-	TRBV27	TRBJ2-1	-	TGTGCCAGCAGGCGCAGCTTAGCAGATGAGCAGTTCTTC	CASRRSLADEQFF
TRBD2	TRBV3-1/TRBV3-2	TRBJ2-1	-	TGTGCCAGCCACGCCACTTTCAGCGGGGAATACAATGAGCAGTTCTTC	CASHATFSGEYNEQFF
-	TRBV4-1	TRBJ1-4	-	TGCGCCAGCAGGCGGGGACCGGGTGAAAAACTGTTTTTT	CASRRGPGEKLFF
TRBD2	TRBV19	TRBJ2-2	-	TGTGCCAGTAGTAGCCCGGGGGGACCGAACACCGGGGAGCTGTTTTTT	CASSSPGGPNTGELFF
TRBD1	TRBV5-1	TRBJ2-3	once	TGCGCCAGCAGCTTCATTGGACAGGGGGCAGCAGATACGCAGTATTTT	CASSFIGQGAADTQYF
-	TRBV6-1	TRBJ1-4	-	TGTGCCAGCAGTGAAGCCAGGGCGGGGACTAATGAAAAACTGTTTTTT	CASSEARAGTNEKLFF
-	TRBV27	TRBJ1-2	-	TGTGCCAGCAGACAAGCCTGGGACGCGGGGGGCTACACCTTC	CASRQAWDAGGYTF
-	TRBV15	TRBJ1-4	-	TGTGCCACCAGCAGAGACCGGGGTTTCGGGGAAAAACTGTTTTTT	CATSRDRGFGEKLFF
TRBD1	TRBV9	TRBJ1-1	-	TGTGCCAGCAGCGCTACAGGGGCCAGGAACACTGAAGCTTTCTTT	CASSATGARNTEAFF
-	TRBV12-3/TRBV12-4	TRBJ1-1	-	TGTGCCAGCAGTTTAGGAGGAGAAGCTTTCTTT	CASSLGGEAFF